The text below deals with one T cell receptor (beta chain). This sample stems from a study of blood T cell repertoires in COVID-19. Study at large: PBMCs, B-cell-depleted T cells, or T cells provided the cDNA or gDNA that made up the material.

Using immunoSEQ multiplex PCR, the repertoire was profiled, and TCRdb retains in-frame clones only, with some absent. The data hold roughly 300,000 clones, with approximately 80% observed a single time. Germline lookup yields CDR1 SGHNT and CDR2 YENEEA. After removal of 5 bases from V and 7 bases from J, the junction contained 9 bases not matched to a gene. CDR3 length: 15 residues. Specimen: peripheral blood. This sequence originates from a woman aged 60 to 75 with active or convalescent COVID-19. V gene TRBV11-3 combines with J gene TRBJ2-4, with 9 bases aligning to TRBD1. CDR3 coding DNA: TGTGCCAGCAGCCTGACGGGACAGGGAAGGAACATTCAGTACTTC. This encodes CASSLTGQGRNIQYF.